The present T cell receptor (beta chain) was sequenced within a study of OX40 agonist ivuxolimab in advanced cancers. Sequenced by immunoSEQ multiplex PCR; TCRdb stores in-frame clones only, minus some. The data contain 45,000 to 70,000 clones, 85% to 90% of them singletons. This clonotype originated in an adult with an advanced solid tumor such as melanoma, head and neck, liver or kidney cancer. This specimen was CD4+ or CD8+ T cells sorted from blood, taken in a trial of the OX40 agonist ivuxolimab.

The CDR3 DNA is TGTGCCAGCAGTTACCTAACTAGCGCCAATGAGCAGTTCTTC. Translating gives CASSYLTSANEQFF. V is TRBV6-5 and J is TRBJ2-1; TRBD2 aligns across 7 bases. The CDR3 is 14 amino acids. CDR1 MNHEY and CDR2 SVGAGI come from the germline V gene. J was trimmed by 6 bases and V by 2 bases; bases with no gene match: 4.